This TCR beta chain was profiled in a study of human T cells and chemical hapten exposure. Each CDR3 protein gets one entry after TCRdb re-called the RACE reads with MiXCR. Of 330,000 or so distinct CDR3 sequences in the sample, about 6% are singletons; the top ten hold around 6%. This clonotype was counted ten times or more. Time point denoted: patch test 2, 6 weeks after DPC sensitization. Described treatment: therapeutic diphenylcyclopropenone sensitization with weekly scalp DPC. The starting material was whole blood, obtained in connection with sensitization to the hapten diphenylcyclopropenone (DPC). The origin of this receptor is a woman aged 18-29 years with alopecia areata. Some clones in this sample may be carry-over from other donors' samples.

CDR3 residues: CASSQRSAAIYF. CDR3 in DNA: TGTGCCAGCAGCCAACGTTCAGCGGCCATATATTTT. The chain links TRBV3-1 to TRBJ1-3; D is unclear. This CDR3 comprises 12 residues. From germline, CDR1 is LGHDT and CDR2 YNNKEL (reference sequence). Trimming took 2 bases from V and 11 from J, leaving 10 bases between them.